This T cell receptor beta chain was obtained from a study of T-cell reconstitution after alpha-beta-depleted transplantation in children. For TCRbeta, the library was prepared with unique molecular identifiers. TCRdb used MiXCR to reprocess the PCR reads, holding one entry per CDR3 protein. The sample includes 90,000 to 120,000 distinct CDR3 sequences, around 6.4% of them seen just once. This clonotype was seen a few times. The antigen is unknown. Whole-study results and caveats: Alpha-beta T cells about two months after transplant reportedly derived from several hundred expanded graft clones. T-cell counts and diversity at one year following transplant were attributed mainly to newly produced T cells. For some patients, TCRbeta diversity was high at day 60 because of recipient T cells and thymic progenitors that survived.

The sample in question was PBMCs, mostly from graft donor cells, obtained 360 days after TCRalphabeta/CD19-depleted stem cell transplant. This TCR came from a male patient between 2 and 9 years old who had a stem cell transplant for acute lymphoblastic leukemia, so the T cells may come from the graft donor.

The CDR3 sequence: CASSVTPQETQYF. CDR3 in DNA: TGTGCCAGCAGCGTGACACCTCAAGAGACCCAGTACTTC. The chain has TRBV11-2 and TRBJ2-5; D gene unclear. V was shortened by 5 bases and J by 2 bases, with 9 bases between the two germline ends. The CDR3 contains 13 residues. Germline V gene data show CDR1 as SGHAT and CDR2 as FQNNGV.